Sequencing of this T cell receptor (beta chain) was carried out in a study of early stage breast cancer tumors. Overall study context: ER+/PR+/HER2- status applied to about 70% of the 16 invasive breast tumors.

Sequencing was performed with immunoSEQ multiplex PCR; in TCRdb, only in-frame clones are kept and a portion is missing. This sample has 30,000 to 40,000 clones, with 74% found just once. This TCR was recovered from a person aged 55 to 75 with breast cancer. The source material was blood.

The CDR3 loop reads CASSHWRQLAGATQETQYF. CDR3 coding DNA: TGTGCCAGCAGCCACTGGCGACAACTAGCGGGGGCCACCCAAGAGACCCAGTACTTC. The chain has TRBV9 and TRBJ2-5, with 11 nucleotides matching TRBD2. CDR1 and CDR2 (germline): SGDLS, YYNGEE. With 4 bases clipped from V and 1 base from J, the junction kept 15 bases outside the gene matches. This CDR3 comprises 19 residues.